Presented here are 18 T cell receptor beta chains from one specimen sequenced in a study of blood T cell repertoires in COVID-19 (dated by TCRdb to the early 2020s). Receptors were amplified or captured by the immunoSEQ multiplex PCR assay. What TCRdb holds here is the immuneACCESS table cut down to in-frame rearrangements. Part of the clones is not present; checked against another copy, under half of the missing clones reflect an unresolved V gene, and the others are unexplained. For this sample the table gives a few hundred thousand clones, of which roughly four fifths were detected only once. Around 8% of the sample is held by the ten biggest clonotypes. Sequencing used peripheral blood. These receptors originate from a woman older than 75 with COVID-19, enrolled during active disease.

The genes are TRBV6-5 and TRBJ2-5, with D hard to call. Trimming took off 6 bases at V and 1 base at J, with 9 bases between the two ends. CDR1 and CDR2 from the germline V gene are MNHEY and SVGAGI. CDR3 length: 13 amino acids. The CDR3 DNA is TGTGCCAGCAGGCTGATAGTCCAAGAGACCCAGTACTTC. Its protein is CASRLIVQETQYF.

The gene calls are TRBV28 and TRBJ2-7; TRBD2 matches at 12 bases. Trimming removed 5 bases from V and 6 bases from J; junction bases left unmatched: 8. CDR3 size: 15 residues. CDR1 MDHEN and CDR2 SYDVKM come from the germline V gene. The DNA of the CDR3 is TGTGCCAGCAGTCGACCTAGCGGGAGGGCCGGCGAGCAGTACTTC. Translation gives CASSRPSGRAGEQYF.

The chain has TRBV6-5 and TRBJ2-7; TRBD1 matches at 7 bases. Germline assignment: CDR1 MNHEY and CDR2 SVGAGI. This CDR3 has 15 residues. Trimming cost V 7 bases and J 3 bases; bases outside gene matches: 12. Here the CDR3 reads CASTRDREPYYEQYF. The CDR3 DNA reads as TGTGCCAGCACCCGGGACAGAGAACCCTACTACGAGCAGTACTTC.

The V gene is TRBV4-1, the J gene TRBJ1-1; D gene ambiguous. The CDR3 extends over 16 amino acids. V lost 0 bases to trimming and J lost 6 bases, with 17 bases between them. Germline V CDR1 and CDR2: MGHRA, YSYEKL. DNA for the CDR3: TGCGCCAGCAGCCAAGAATCCGCTTTCCCCGGGGCTGAAGCTTTCTTT. Translating gives CASSQESAFPGAEAFF.

This clone has just one count. This chain links TRBV6-1 with TRBJ2-5; TRBD1 agrees at 9 bases. The CDR3 contains 16 residues. J gave up 4 bases and V 2 bases, and 8 bases lay outside the gene matches. Per germline, CDR1 MNHNS and CDR2 SASEGT. CDR3 sequence: CASSEYGQGIGETQYF. In DNA, the CDR3 is TGTGCCAGCAGTGAATACGGACAGGGGATAGGAGAGACCCAGTACTTC.

The genes are TRBV7-9 and TRBJ2-1; 11 bases are shared with TRBD2. This CDR3 contains 16 residues. Germline V lookup: CDR1 SEHNR, CDR2 FQNEAQ (reference sequence). V lost 5 bases to trimming and J lost 4 bases; unmatched junction nucleotides: 7. DNA of the CDR3: TGTGCCAGCAGCCGCCTAGCGGGGGGAGGTTACAATGAGCAGTTCTTC. It translates to CASSRLAGGGYNEQFF.

The rearrangement joins TRBV28 to TRBJ1-5; D possibly corresponds to TRBD1 (6 bases). This CDR3 spans 16 amino acids. Germline CDR1 is MDHEN and CDR2 is SYDVKM. Deletions cut 3 bases from V and 4 bases from J, with 16 bases between. The CDR3 sequence is CASSFWGHENNQPQHF. The CDR3 DNA reads TGTGCCAGCAGTTTCTGGGGACACGAAAATAATCAGCCCCAGCATTTT.

The chain employs TRBV15 and TRBJ2-1; TRBD1 aligns across 10 bases. The ends lost 3 bases at V and 8 bases at J; junction bases unmatched: 10. The germline gives CDR1 LNHNV, CDR2 YYDKDF (reference sequence). The CDR3 is 16 residues long. The CDR3 nucleotides are TGTGCCACCAGCAGCGGACAGGGGGGAAGGCTTGATGAGCAGTTCTTC. Its protein is CATSSGQGGRLDEQFF.

The chain uses TRBV5-4 and TRBJ1-2; 8 bases line up with TRBD1. Germline values: CDR1 SGHNT, CDR2 YYREEE (reference sequence). Trimming at V came to 7 bases and at J to 4 bases, leaving 12 bases not matched to a gene. The length of the CDR3 is 15 residues. CDR3 residues: CASGRTGSRAYGYTF. The DNA of the CDR3 is TGTGCCAGCGGGAGGACAGGGAGTAGGGCCTATGGCTACACCTTC.

This chain connects TRBV6-6 to TRBJ2-2; 9 positions agree with TRBD1. V lost 5 bases, J lost 3 bases, and 13 bases stayed unmatched. The CDR3 contains 18 residues. The V gene's germline CDR1 is MNHNY and CDR2 SVGAGI (reference sequence). CDR3 in amino acids: CASSRQPPGQGYTGELFF. CDR3 nucleotide sequence: TGTGCCAGCAGTCGACAGCCTCCGGGACAGGGATACACCGGGGAGCTGTTTTTT.

V and J are TRBV18 and TRBJ2-7, with TRBD2 matching over 13 bases. Losses at the gene ends were 5 bases for V and 4 bases for J; bases not matched to a gene: 11. The CDR3 totals 17 residues. Per the germline V gene, CDR1 is KGHSH and CDR2 is LQKENI. This CDR3 reads CASSTPGLAGPGYEQYF. CDR3 in DNA: TGTGCCAGCTCAACTCCGGGACTAGCGGGGCCCGGTTACGAGCAGTACTTC.

This chain connects TRBV30 to TRBJ1-2, with TRBD1 matching over 9 bases. V shed 6 bases and J 0 bases; nucleotides not matched to a gene: 11. Germline-derived CDR1 and CDR2 are GTSNPN and SVGIG (reference sequence). This CDR3 is 16 amino acids long. The CDR3 DNA follows: TGTGCCTGCCCCAAAGAGGACAGGGGCCCTAACTATGGCTACACCTTC. It codes for CACPKEDRGPNYGYTF.

The chain links TRBV21-1 to TRBJ1-2; TRBD1 is taken as the D call from the table, unchecked against the DNA. TRBV21-1 is deemed a pseudogene. The CDR3 is 14 amino acids. CDR3 bases: TGTGCCAGCAGCCTAAAAAGGGGGTTGCATGGCTACACCTTC. As protein: CASSLKRGLHGYTF.

The chain is built from TRBV19 and TRBJ1-2, with D possibly matching TRBD1 (6 bases). CDR3 length: 14 amino acids. The germline V gene encodes CDR1 LNHDA and CDR2 SQIVND (reference sequence). V gave up 7 bases and J gave up 0 bases, with 12 bases separating them. The CDR3 DNA reads as TGTGCCAGTAACTCAGGGGATTCTAACTATGGCTACACCTTC. Protein sequence: CASNSGDSNYGYTF.

This clone was seen more than once but under ten times. The chain links TRBV18 to TRBJ1-1; 9 bases are shared with TRBD1. The junction had 6 bases not matched to a gene; V was cut back by 8 bases and J by 11 bases. Germline CDR1 KGHSH, CDR2 LQKENI. CDR3 length: 11 amino acids. The DNA of the CDR3 is TGTGCCAGCGGAGAGGGGACAGGGGCTTTCTTT. This sequence encodes CASGEGTGAFF.

The DNA of the CDR3 is TGTGCCAGCAGTTACTCCACCCGGACTAGCGGGGAGCTGTTTTTT. Translating it yields CASSYSTRTSGELFF. V is TRBV6-6 and J is TRBJ2-2; 7 bases align to TRBD2. The junction had 5 bases not matched to a gene; V was cut back by 0 bases and J by 7 bases. Germline V gene sequence: CDR1 MNHNY, CDR2 SVGAGI (reference sequence). The CDR3 has 15 amino acids.

The gene calls are TRBV27 and TRBJ2-5, with D perhaps matching TRBD2 (5 bases). The ends were cut back, 5 bases at V and 3 bases at J, with 13 bases in the middle. The CDR3 runs to 14 residues. Germline V lookup: CDR1 MNHEY, CDR2 SMNVEV (reference sequence). The CDR3 sequence is CASSRGAPEETQYF. The CDR3 DNA sequence: TGTGCCAGCAGTCGGGGAGCGCCTGAAGAGACCCAGTACTTC.

This clone has only a few counts. The chain links TRBV19 to TRBJ1-2; 7 nucleotides align to TRBD1. Germline CDR1 reads LNHDA; CDR2 reads SQIVND (reference sequence). The CDR3 covers 14 residues. V trimming: 5 bases; J trimming: 5 bases; junction bases outside the gene matches: 8. CDR3 residues: CASSSQGRTYGYTF. In nucleotides, the CDR3 is TGTGCCAGTAGTTCACAGGGGCGGACTTATGGCTACACCTTC.